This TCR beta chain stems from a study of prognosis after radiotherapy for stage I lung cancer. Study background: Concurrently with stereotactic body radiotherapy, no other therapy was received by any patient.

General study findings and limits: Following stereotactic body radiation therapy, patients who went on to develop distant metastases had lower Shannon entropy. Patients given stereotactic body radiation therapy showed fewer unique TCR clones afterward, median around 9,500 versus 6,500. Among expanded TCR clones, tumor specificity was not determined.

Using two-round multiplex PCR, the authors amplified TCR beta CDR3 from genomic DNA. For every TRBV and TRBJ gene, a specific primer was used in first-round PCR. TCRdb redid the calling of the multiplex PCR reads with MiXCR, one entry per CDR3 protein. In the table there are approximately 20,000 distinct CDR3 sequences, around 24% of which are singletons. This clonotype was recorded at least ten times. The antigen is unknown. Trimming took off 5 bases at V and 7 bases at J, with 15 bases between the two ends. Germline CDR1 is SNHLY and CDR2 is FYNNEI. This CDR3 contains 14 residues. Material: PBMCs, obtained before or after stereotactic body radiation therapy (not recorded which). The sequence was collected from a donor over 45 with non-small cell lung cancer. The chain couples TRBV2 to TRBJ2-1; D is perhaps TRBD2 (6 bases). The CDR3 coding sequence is TGTGCCAGCAGTCGTTCGGGAGAGGCTAATGAGCAGTTCTTC. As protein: CASSRSGEANEQFF. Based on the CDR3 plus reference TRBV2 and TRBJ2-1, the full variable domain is EPEVTQTPSHQVTQMGQEVILRCVPISNHLYFYWYRQILGQKVEFLVSFYNNEISEKSEIFDDQFSVERPDGSNFTLKIRSTKLEDSAMYFCASSRSGEANEQFFGPGTRLTVL.